Listed below are T cell receptor beta chains from one sample, sequenced in a study of cytomegalovirus exposure and HLA in healthy donors. Here immunoSEQ multiplex PCR was the method, and the copy in TCRdb shows in-frame clones only, minus some. The table lists 90,000 to 100,000 clones, around 70% of them singletons, with around 1.3% in the top ten. Material for sequencing was PBMCs. These receptor sequences come from a female donor in good health and CMV-seronegative. CDR3s include the opening cysteine and the closing phenylalanine or tryptophan. Fields, in order: CDR3 DNA, CDR3 protein, V gene, CDR3 length, clone size, D gene, J gene. D genes are given only for firm matches. A row's size may be missing; if present it is once, few, many or a size class.

CDR3 DNA: TGTGCCAGCAGCTTAGCGCGGGAGGGGCGCGAGCAGTACTTC; CDR3 protein: CASSLAREGREQYF; V gene: TRBV7-9; CDR3 length: 14; clone size: .; D gene: TRBD2; J gene: TRBJ2-7
CDR3 DNA: TGTGCTAGCAGCTTTCTAGCGGGGGGGCCTGGGACCCAGTACTTC; CDR3 protein: CASSFLAGGPGTQYF; V gene: TRBV7-7; CDR3 length: 15; clone size: .; D gene: TRBD2; J gene: TRBJ2-5
CDR3 DNA: TGTGCCACCAGCAGAGGCAATAGGGACAGAAGCGGCTACACCTTC; CDR3 protein: CATSRGNRDRSGYTF; V gene: TRBV15; CDR3 length: 15; clone size: .; D gene: TRBD1; J gene: TRBJ1-2
CDR3 DNA: TGTGCCATCAGTGAACAGAGGGGGAAAGGGGACACTGAAGCTTTCTTT; CDR3 protein: CAISEQRGKGDTEAFF; V gene: TRBV10-3; CDR3 length: 16; clone size: .; D gene: .; J gene: TRBJ1-1
CDR3 DNA: TGTGCCAGCAGCTTAGACCCCTTTAGGCAAGCGAGAGCTTTCTTT; CDR3 protein: CASSLDPFRQARAFF; V gene: TRBV7-2; CDR3 length: 15; clone size: .; D gene: .; J gene: TRBJ1-1
CDR3 DNA: TGTGCCAGCAGTGAAGAGTGGGCAGGGGAAAAAAACATTCAGTACTTC; CDR3 protein: CASSEEWAGEKNIQYF; V gene: TRBV2; CDR3 length: 16; clone size: few; D gene: .; J gene: TRBJ2-4
CDR3 DNA: TGTGCCAGCAGTGAAGCGGCCAGTTGGGAGACCCAGTACTTC; CDR3 protein: CASSEAASWETQYF; V gene: TRBV6-1; CDR3 length: 14; clone size: few; D gene: .; J gene: TRBJ2-5
CDR3 DNA: TGTGCCAGCAGTTCCGGCAGGTTCTACGAGCAGTACTTC; CDR3 protein: CASSSGRFYEQYF; V gene: TRBV6-5; CDR3 length: 13; clone size: .; D gene: .; J gene: TRBJ2-7
CDR3 DNA: TGTGCCAGCAGTTCAGCAGGGGATCCCCATTACGAGCAGTACTTC; CDR3 protein: CASSSAGDPHYEQYF; V gene: TRBV27; CDR3 length: 15; clone size: .; D gene: .; J gene: TRBJ2-7
CDR3 DNA: TGTGCCAGCAGTAGGGGGACAGGGAGGGATCTGCCCCAGCATTTT; CDR3 protein: CASSRGTGRDLPQHF; V gene: TRBV27; CDR3 length: 15; clone size: few; D gene: TRBD1; J gene: TRBJ1-5
CDR3 DNA: TGTGCCAGCAGCTTAGGGACTAGCGTGAGGAATGAGCAGTTCTTC; CDR3 protein: CASSLGTSVRNEQFF; V gene: TRBV7-2; CDR3 length: 15; clone size: .; D gene: TRBD2; J gene: TRBJ2-1
CDR3 DNA: TGCGCCAGCAGTCAATCGGTTCCACAGAACACTGAAGCTTTCTTT; CDR3 protein: CASSQSVPQNTEAFF; V gene: TRBV23-1; CDR3 length: 15; clone size: .; D gene: .; J gene: TRBJ1-1
CDR3 DNA: TGTGCCAGCAGCTTAGCTTCCAGGGGAACAGCTGAAGCTTTCTTT; CDR3 protein: CASSLASRGTAEAFF; V gene: TRBV7-2; CDR3 length: 15; clone size: .; D gene: .; J gene: TRBJ1-1
CDR3 DNA: TGTGCCAGCAGCTTAGGGGGGGTCGGACAGCCCCAGCATTTT; CDR3 protein: CASSLGGVGQPQHF; V gene: TRBV11-3; CDR3 length: 14; clone size: once; D gene: .; J gene: TRBJ1-5
CDR3 DNA: TGTGCCAGCAGTTGGTCGAGGAGGGACACTGAAGCTTTCTTT; CDR3 protein: CASSWSRRDTEAFF; V gene: TRBV27; CDR3 length: 14; clone size: .; D gene: .; J gene: TRBJ1-1
CDR3 DNA: TGCAGCGTTGAGGGCGACGGTACCAATGAGCAGTTCTTC; CDR3 protein: CSVEGDGTNEQFF; V gene: TRBV29-1; CDR3 length: 13; clone size: .; D gene: .; J gene: TRBJ2-1
CDR3 DNA: TGCGCCAGCAGCTTCTCGGGACAGGGAAACACCATATATTTT; CDR3 protein: CASSFSGQGNTIYF; V gene: TRBV5-1; CDR3 length: 14; clone size: .; D gene: TRBD1; J gene: TRBJ1-3
CDR3 DNA: TGTGCCAGCAGCTTACAGGGGGCAGGCACAGATACGCAGTATTTT; CDR3 protein: CASSLQGAGTDTQYF; V gene: TRBV7-8; CDR3 length: 15; clone size: few; D gene: TRBD1; J gene: TRBJ2-3
CDR3 DNA: TGTGCCAGCGGCGGCGGCACAGATACGCAGTATTTT; CDR3 protein: CASGGGTDTQYF; V gene: TRBV21-1; CDR3 length: 12; clone size: .; D gene: .; J gene: TRBJ2-3
CDR3 DNA: TGTGCCAGCGGGGGACTAGCGGGAAAGACCGGGGAGCTGTTTTTT; CDR3 protein: CASGGLAGKTGELFF; V gene: TRBV27; CDR3 length: 15; clone size: .; D gene: TRBD2; J gene: TRBJ2-2
CDR3 DNA: TGTGCCAGCAGCTTATCCGGGGAAACCACAGATACGCAGTATTTT; CDR3 protein: CASSLSGETTDTQYF; V gene: TRBV11-3; CDR3 length: 15; clone size: .; D gene: .; J gene: TRBJ2-3
CDR3 DNA: TGCGCCAGCAGCCCACTAACAGGGGAGCGCTCTGGGGCCAACGTCCTGACTTTC; CDR3 protein: CASSPLTGERSGANVLTF; V gene: TRBV5-1; CDR3 length: 18; clone size: few; D gene: TRBD1; J gene: TRBJ2-6
CDR3 DNA: TGTGACAGCAGCTTAGCGCGAGGTAGCGGGCGATTAGAGACCCAGTACTTC; CDR3 protein: CDSSLARGSGRLETQYF; V gene: TRBV7-2; CDR3 length: 17; clone size: .; D gene: TRBD2; J gene: TRBJ2-5
CDR3 DNA: TGCGCCAGCAGCCAAGATCCCGGCAGTCGGGGTTTGTGGGATCAGCCCCAGCATTTT; CDR3 protein: CASSQDPGSRGLWDQPQHF; V gene: TRBV4-1; CDR3 length: 19; clone size: .; D gene: .; J gene: TRBJ1-5
CDR3 DNA: TGTGCCTCGGAGGACGGACCAAATGAAAAACTGTTTTTT; CDR3 protein: CASEDGPNEKLFF; V gene: TRBV30; CDR3 length: 13; clone size: few; D gene: .; J gene: TRBJ1-4
CDR3 DNA: TGCGCCAGCAGCCAAGATTCAGGAGGCTGGGGCTACACCTTC; CDR3 protein: CASSQDSGGWGYTF; V gene: TRBV4-3; CDR3 length: 14; clone size: .; D gene: .; J gene: TRBJ1-2
CDR3 DNA: TGTGCCACCAGCGGCGGGACTAGCAAATACAATGAGCAGTTCTTC; CDR3 protein: CATSGGTSKYNEQFF; V gene: TRBV15; CDR3 length: 15; clone size: .; D gene: TRBD2; J gene: TRBJ2-1
CDR3 DNA: TGTGCCAGTAGTATAGGAGGGGGAACTGAAGCTTTCTTT; CDR3 protein: CASSIGGGTEAFF; V gene: TRBV19; CDR3 length: 13; clone size: few; D gene: .; J gene: TRBJ1-1
CDR3 DNA: TGTGCCAGCAGCGTAGGCGGTATCTCCTACAATGAGCAGTTCTTC; CDR3 protein: CASSVGGISYNEQFF; V gene: TRBV9; CDR3 length: 15; clone size: few; D gene: .; J gene: TRBJ2-1
CDR3 DNA: TGTGCCAGCAGTGAAGCAGGAGATTACACCGGGGAGCTGTTTTTT; CDR3 protein: CASSEAGDYTGELFF; V gene: TRBV6-1; CDR3 length: 15; clone size: .; D gene: .; J gene: TRBJ2-2
CDR3 DNA: TGTGCCAGCAGCCCGGACAGGGCATCTGGAAACACCATATATTTT; CDR3 protein: CASSPDRASGNTIYF; V gene: TRBV7-9; CDR3 length: 15; clone size: .; D gene: TRBD1; J gene: TRBJ1-3
CDR3 DNA: TGTGCCAGCAGCCCAGAGCTAGCGGGAGGAGCCTACAATGAGCAGTTCTTC; CDR3 protein: CASSPELAGGAYNEQFF; V gene: TRBV4-2; CDR3 length: 17; clone size: .; D gene: TRBD2; J gene: TRBJ2-1
CDR3 DNA: TGTGCCAGCAGCTCGACCGGGACAGTAATTCGGGACAATGAGCAGTTCTTC; CDR3 protein: CASSSTGTVIRDNEQFF; V gene: TRBV9; CDR3 length: 17; clone size: once; D gene: TRBD1; J gene: TRBJ2-1
CDR3 DNA: TGTGCCAGCAGTGGCGGGCGCACGAACACCGGGGAGCTGTTTTTT; CDR3 protein: CASSGGRTNTGELFF; V gene: TRBV6-5; CDR3 length: 15; clone size: .; D gene: .; J gene: TRBJ2-2
CDR3 DNA: TGTGGAAGCGGGGAGATTCTTAGCACAGATACGCAGTATTTT; CDR3 protein: CGSGEILSTDTQYF; V gene: TRBV28; CDR3 length: 14; clone size: .; D gene: TRBD2; J gene: TRBJ2-3
CDR3 DNA: TGTGCCTGGAGCGAGGAGGGTAATGAAAAACTGTTTTTT; CDR3 protein: CAWSEEGNEKLFF; V gene: TRBV30; CDR3 length: 13; clone size: few; D gene: .; J gene: TRBJ1-4
CDR3 DNA: TGTGCCAGCAGTTTCGACAGTTATAGCAATCAGCCCCAGCATTTT; CDR3 protein: CASSFDSYSNQPQHF; V gene: TRBV27; CDR3 length: 15; clone size: .; D gene: .; J gene: TRBJ1-5
CDR3 DNA: TGTGCCAGCACCCACGCCGCTAGCGGGGTAGAGGAGCAGTTCTTC; CDR3 protein: CASTHAASGVEEQFF; V gene: TRBV6-5; CDR3 length: 15; clone size: .; D gene: TRBD2; J gene: TRBJ2-1
CDR3 DNA: TGTGCCAGCAGTTACGGAGGACAGGGCCCCTACGAGCAGTACTTC; CDR3 protein: CASSYGGQGPYEQYF; V gene: TRBV6-6; CDR3 length: 15; clone size: .; D gene: TRBD1; J gene: TRBJ2-7
CDR3 DNA: TGTGCCAGCCAACAGGGGCCCTACGAGCAGTACTTC; CDR3 protein: CASQQGPYEQYF; V gene: TRBV28; CDR3 length: 12; clone size: .; D gene: TRBD1; J gene: TRBJ2-7
CDR3 DNA: TGCAGCGTTGAAACTAATTCGAATGAGCAGTTCTTC; CDR3 protein: CSVETNSNEQFF; V gene: TRBV29-1; CDR3 length: 12; clone size: few; D gene: .; J gene: TRBJ2-1
CDR3 DNA: TGTGCCAGCAGCGTAGTGGCGGCCTCATACAATGAGCAGTTCTTC; CDR3 protein: CASSVVAASYNEQFF; V gene: TRBV9; CDR3 length: 15; clone size: .; D gene: .; J gene: TRBJ2-1
CDR3 DNA: TGTGCCAGCAGTGAGGCGGGGGGATCGACCGGGGAGCTGTTTTTT; CDR3 protein: CASSEAGGSTGELFF; V gene: TRBV6-1; CDR3 length: 15; clone size: .; D gene: TRBD2; J gene: TRBJ2-2
CDR3 DNA: TGTGCCATCAGTGATAGGAAGGGTAAGGGGGCCGGGGAGCTGTTTTTT; CDR3 protein: CAISDRKGKGAGELFF; V gene: TRBV10-3; CDR3 length: 16; clone size: .; D gene: .; J gene: TRBJ2-2
CDR3 DNA: TGTGCCAGCAGCGTAAGCGGCTACAATGAGCAGTTCTTC; CDR3 protein: CASSVSGYNEQFF; V gene: TRBV11-2; CDR3 length: 13; clone size: .; D gene: .; J gene: TRBJ2-1
CDR3 DNA: TGTGCCAGCAGCTACAGGGAGGGAGAGCAGTACTTC; CDR3 protein: CASSYREGEQYF; V gene: TRBV11-1; CDR3 length: 12; clone size: .; D gene: .; J gene: TRBJ2-7
CDR3 DNA: TGTGCCTGGAGTGTGGGTCAGGCGACAACTAATGAAAAACTGTTTTTT; CDR3 protein: CAWSVGQATTNEKLFF; V gene: TRBV30; CDR3 length: 16; clone size: .; D gene: .; J gene: TRBJ1-4
CDR3 DNA: TGTGCCACCAGCGTGCAGTTGGAGGCTCAGCCCCAGCATTTT; CDR3 protein: CATSVQLEAQPQHF; V gene: TRBV15; CDR3 length: 14; clone size: .; D gene: .; J gene: TRBJ1-5
CDR3 DNA: TGTGCCAGCTCGACGGTCCCTCGGGACTTCTACAATGAGCAGTTCTTC; CDR3 protein: CASSTVPRDFYNEQFF; V gene: TRBV18; CDR3 length: 16; clone size: .; D gene: .; J gene: TRBJ2-1
CDR3 DNA: TGTGCTAGTGGCCGCGACAGGATCGAGACTGAAGCTTTCTTT; CDR3 protein: CASGRDRIETEAFF; V gene: TRBV12-5; CDR3 length: 14; clone size: few; D gene: .; J gene: TRBJ1-1
CDR3 DNA: TGTGCCAGCAGTGAGACAGCCAAACAAGAGACCCAGTACTTC; CDR3 protein: CASSETAKQETQYF; V gene: TRBV25-1; CDR3 length: 14; clone size: .; D gene: .; J gene: TRBJ2-5